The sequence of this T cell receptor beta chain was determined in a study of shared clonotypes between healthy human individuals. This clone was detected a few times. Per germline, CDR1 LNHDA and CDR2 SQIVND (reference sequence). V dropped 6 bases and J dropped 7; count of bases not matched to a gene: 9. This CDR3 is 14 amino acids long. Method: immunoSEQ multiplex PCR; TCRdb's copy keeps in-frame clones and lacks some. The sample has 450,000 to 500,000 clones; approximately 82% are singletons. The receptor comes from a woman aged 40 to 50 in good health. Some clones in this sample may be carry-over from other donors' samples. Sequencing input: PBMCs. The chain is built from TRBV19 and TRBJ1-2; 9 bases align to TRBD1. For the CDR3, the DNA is TGTGCCAGTAGCCCCCCTACAGGGGGCCGTGGCTACACCTTC. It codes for CASSPPTGGRGYTF. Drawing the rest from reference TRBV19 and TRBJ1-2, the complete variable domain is DGGITQSPKYLFRKEGQNVTLSCEQNLNHDAMYWYRQDPGQGLRLIYYSQIVNDFQKGDIAEGYSVSREKKESFPLTVTSAQKNPTAFYLCASSPPTGGRGYTFGSGTRLTVV.